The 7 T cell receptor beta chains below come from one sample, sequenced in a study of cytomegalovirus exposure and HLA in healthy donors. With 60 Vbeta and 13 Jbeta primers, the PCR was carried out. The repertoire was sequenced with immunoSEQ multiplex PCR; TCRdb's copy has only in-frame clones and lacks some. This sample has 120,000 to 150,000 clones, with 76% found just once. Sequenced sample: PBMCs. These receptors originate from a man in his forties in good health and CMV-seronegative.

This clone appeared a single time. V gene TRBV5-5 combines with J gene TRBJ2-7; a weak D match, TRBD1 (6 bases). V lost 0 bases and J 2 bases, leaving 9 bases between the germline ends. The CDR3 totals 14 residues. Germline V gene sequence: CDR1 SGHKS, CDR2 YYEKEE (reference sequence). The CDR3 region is CASSLAQGTYEQYF. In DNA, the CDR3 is TGTGCCAGCAGCTTGGCACAGGGAACCTACGAGCAGTACTTC.

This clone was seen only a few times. The CDR3 DNA follows: TGTGCCTGGAGTGTTGGGAGACGGGACACCGGGGAGCTGTTTTTT. It is translated as CAWSVGRRDTGELFF. The chain has TRBV30 and TRBJ2-2, with TRBD2 as a possible D gene (5 bases). The CDR3 sequence is 15 residues long. Germline CDR1 reads GTSNPN; CDR2 reads SVGIG (reference sequence). Deletions cut 0 bases from V and 3 bases from J, with 11 bases between.

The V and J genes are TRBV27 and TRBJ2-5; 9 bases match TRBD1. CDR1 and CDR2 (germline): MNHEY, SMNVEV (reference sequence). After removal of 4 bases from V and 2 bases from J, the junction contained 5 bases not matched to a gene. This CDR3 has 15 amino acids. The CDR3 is CASSWDRDQQETQYF. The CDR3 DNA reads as TGTGCCAGCAGTTGGGACAGGGATCAGCAAGAGACCCAGTACTTC.

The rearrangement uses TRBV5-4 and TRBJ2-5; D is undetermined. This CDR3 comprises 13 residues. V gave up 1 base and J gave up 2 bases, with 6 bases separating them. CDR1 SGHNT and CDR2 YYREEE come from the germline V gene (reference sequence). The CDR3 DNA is TGTGCCAGCAGCTTGATAGAGCAAGAGACCCAGTACTTC. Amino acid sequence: CASSLIEQETQYF.

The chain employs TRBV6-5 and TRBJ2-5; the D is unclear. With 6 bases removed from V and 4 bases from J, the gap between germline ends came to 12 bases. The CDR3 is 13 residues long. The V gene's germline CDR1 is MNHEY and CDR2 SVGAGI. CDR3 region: CASSLRKTETQYF. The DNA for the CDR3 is TGTGCCAGCAGCCTCAGGAAGACAGAGACCCAGTACTTC.

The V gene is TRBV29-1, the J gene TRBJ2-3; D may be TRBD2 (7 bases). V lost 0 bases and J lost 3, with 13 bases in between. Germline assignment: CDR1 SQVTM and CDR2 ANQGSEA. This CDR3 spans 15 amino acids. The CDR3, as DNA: TGCAGCGTTGAAGATCGGGGGGCTAGGACAGATACGCAGTATTTT. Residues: CSVEDRGARTDTQYF.

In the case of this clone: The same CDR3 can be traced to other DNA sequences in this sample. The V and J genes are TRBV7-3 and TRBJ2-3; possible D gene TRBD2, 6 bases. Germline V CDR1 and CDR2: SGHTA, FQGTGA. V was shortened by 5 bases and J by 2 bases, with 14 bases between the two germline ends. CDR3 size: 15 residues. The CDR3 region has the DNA TGTGCCAGCAGCCCCCAGGGACTCAACACAGATACGCAGTATTTT. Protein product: CASSPQGLNTDTQYF.